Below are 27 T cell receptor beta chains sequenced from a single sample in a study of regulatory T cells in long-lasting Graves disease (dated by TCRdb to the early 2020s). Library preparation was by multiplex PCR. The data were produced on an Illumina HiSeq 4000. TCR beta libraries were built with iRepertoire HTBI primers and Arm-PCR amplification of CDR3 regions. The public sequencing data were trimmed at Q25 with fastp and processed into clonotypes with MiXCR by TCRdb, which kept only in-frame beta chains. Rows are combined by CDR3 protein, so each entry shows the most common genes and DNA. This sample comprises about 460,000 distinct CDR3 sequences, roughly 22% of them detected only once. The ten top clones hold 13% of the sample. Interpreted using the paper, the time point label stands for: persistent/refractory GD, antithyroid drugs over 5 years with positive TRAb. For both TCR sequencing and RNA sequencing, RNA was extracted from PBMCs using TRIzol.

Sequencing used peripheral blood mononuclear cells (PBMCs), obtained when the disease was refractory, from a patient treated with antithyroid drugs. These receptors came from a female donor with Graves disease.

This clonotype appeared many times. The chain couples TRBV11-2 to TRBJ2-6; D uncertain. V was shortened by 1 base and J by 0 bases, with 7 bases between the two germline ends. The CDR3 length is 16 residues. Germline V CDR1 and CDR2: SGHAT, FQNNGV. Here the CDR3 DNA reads TGTGCCAGCAGCTTAGGCCAGACCTCTGGGGCCAACGTCCTGACTTTC. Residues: CASSLGQTSGANVLTF.

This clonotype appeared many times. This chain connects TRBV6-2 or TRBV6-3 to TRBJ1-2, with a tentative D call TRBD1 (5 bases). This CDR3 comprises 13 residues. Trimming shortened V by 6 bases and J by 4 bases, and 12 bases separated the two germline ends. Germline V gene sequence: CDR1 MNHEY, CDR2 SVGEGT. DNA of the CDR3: TGTGCCAGCAGCAAAATCGACAGCTATGGCTACACCTTC. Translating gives CASSKIDSYGYTF.

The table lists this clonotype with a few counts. The CDR3 DNA reads TGCAGCGTTGTAGTTCAAGCGGGGGCCCCACTATACTCCTACGAGCAGTACTTC. This translates into CSVVVQAGAPLYSYEQYF. The gene calls are TRBV29-1 and TRBJ2-7; 8 nucleotides line up with TRBD2. Germline CDR1 SQVTM, CDR2 ANQGSEA. The junction had 17 bases not matched to a gene; V was cut back by 4 bases and J by 0 bases. CDR3 length: 18 amino acids.

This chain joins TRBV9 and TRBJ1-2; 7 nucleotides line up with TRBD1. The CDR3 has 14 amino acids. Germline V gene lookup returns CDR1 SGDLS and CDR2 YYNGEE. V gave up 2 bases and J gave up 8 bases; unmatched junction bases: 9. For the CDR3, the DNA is TGTGCCAGCAGCGTGGGATCAGGGGGAGGAGGCTACACCTTC. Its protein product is CASSVGSGGGGYTF.

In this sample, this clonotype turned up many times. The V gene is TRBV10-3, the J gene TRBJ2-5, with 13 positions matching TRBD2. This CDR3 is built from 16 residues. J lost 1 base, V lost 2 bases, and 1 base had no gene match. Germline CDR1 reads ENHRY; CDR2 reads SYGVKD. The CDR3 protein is CAISEGTSGAQETQYF. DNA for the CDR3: TGTGCCATCAGTGAGGGGACTAGCGGGGCCCAAGAGACCCAGTACTTC.

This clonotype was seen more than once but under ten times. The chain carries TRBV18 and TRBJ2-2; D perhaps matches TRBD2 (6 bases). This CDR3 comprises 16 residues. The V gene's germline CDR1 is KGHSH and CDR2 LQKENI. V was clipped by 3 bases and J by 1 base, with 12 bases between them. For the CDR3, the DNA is TGTGCCAGCTCACCGGGAGGCGGAGTGAACACCGGGGAGCTGTTTTTT. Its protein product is CASSPGGGVNTGELFF.

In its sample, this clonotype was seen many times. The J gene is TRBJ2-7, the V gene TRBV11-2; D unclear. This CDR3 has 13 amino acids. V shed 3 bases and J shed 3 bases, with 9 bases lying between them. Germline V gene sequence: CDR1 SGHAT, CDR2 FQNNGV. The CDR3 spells CASSFPPIYEQYF. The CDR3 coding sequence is TGTGCCAGCAGCTTTCCCCCCATCTACGAGCAGTACTTC.

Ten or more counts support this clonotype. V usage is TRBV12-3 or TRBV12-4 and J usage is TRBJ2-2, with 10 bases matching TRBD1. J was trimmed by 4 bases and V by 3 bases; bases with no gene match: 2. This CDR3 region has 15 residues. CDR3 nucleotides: TGTGCCAGCAGTTTGGGACAGGGGATCACCGGGGAGCTGTTTTTT. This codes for CASSLGQGITGELFF.

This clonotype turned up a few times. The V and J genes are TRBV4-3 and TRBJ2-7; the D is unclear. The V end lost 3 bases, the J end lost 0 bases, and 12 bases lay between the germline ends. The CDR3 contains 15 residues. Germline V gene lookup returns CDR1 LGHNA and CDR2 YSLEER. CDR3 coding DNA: TGCGCCAGCAGCCAGACACGGTACGGCTCCTACGAGCAGTACTTC. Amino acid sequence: CASSQTRYGSYEQYF.

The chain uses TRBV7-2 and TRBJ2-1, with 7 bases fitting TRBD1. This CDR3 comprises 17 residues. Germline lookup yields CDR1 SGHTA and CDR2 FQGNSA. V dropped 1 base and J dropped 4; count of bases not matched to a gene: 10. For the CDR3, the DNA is TGTGCCAGCAGCTTAGGAGGGGGCGCAAGAAGGTACAATGAGCAGTTCTTC. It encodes CASSLGGGARRYNEQFF.

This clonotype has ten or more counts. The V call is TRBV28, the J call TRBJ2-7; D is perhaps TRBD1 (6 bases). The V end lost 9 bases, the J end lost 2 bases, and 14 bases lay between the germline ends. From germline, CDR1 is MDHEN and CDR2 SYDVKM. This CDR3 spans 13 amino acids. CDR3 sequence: CASTTGMAYEQYF. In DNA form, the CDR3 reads TGTGCCAGTACCACAGGGATGGCCTACGAGCAGTACTTC.

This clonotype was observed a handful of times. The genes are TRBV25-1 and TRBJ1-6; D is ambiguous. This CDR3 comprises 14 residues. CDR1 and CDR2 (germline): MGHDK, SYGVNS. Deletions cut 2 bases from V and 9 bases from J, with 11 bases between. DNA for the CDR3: TGTGCCAGCAGTGAAGGGCCGGGAGCTTCACCCCTCCACTTT. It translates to CASSEGPGASPLHF.

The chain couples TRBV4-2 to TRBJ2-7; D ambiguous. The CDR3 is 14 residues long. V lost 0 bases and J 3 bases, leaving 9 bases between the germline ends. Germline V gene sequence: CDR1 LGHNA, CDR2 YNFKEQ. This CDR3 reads CASSQDLQDYEQYF. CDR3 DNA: TGTGCCAGCAGCCAAGATCTTCAGGACTACGAGCAGTACTTC.

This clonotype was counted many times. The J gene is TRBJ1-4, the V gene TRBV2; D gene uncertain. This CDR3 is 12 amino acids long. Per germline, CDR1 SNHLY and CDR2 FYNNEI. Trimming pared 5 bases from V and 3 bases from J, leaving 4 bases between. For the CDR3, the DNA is TGTGCCAGCAGTCGGGCTAATGAAAAACTGTTTTTT. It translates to CASSRANEKLFF.

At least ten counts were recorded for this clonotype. The CDR3 sequence is CASSQEGMNTEAFF. The CDR3 nucleotides read TGTGCCAGCAGCCAAGAGGGGATGAACACTGAAGCTTTCTTT. This chain connects TRBV3-1 to TRBJ1-1, with D unresolved. CDR3 length equals 14 residues. Trimming cost V 0 bases and J 0 bases, with 5 bases left between them. The V gene's germline CDR1 is LGHDT and CDR2 YNNKEL (reference sequence). Combining the CDR3 with reference TRBV3-1 and TRBJ1-1 gives the whole variable domain DTAVSQTPKYLVTQMGNDKSIKCEQNLGHDTMYWYKQDSKKFLKIMFSYNNKELIINETVPNRFSPKSPDKAHLNLHINSLELGDSAVYFCASSQEGMNTEAFFGQGTRLTVV.

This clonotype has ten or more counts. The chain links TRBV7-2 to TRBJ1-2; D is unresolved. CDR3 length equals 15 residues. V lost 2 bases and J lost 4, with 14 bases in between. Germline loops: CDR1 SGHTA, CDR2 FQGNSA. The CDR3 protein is CASSLRWVGSYGYTF. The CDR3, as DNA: TGTGCCAGCAGCTTAAGATGGGTGGGATCCTATGGCTACACCTTC. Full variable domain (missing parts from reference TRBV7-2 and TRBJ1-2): GAGVSQSPSNKVTEKGKDVELRCDPISGHTALYWYRQSLGQGLEFLIYFQGNSAPDKSGLPSDRFSAERTGGSVSTLTIQRTQQEDSAVYLCASSLRWVGSYGYTFGSGTRLTVV.

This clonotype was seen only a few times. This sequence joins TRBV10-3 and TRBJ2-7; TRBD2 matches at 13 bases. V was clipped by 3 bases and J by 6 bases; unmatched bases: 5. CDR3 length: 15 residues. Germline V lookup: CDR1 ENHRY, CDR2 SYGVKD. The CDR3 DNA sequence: TGTGCCATCAGTGAAACTAGCGGGAGGGCCGGCGAGCAGTACTTC. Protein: CAISETSGRAGEQYF.

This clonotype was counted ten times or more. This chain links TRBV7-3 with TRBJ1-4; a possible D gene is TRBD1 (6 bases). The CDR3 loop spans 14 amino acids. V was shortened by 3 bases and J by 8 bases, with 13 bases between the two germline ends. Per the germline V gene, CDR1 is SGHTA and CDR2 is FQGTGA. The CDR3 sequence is CASSFKGDGEKLFF. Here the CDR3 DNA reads TGTGCCAGCAGCTTCAAGGGGGACGGAGAAAAACTGTTTTTT. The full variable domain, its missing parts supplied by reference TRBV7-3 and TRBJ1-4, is GAGVSQTPSNKVTEKGKYVELRCDPISGHTALYWYRQSLGQGPEFLIYFQGTGAADDSGLPNDRFFAVRPEGSVSTLKIQRTERGDSAVYLCASSFKGDGEKLFFGSGTQLSVL.

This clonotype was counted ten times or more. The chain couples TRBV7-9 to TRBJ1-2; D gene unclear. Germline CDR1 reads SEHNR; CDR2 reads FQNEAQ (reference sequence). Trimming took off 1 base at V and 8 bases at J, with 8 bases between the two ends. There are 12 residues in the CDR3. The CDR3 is CASSLEEEGYTF. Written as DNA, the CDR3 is TGTGCCAGCAGCTTAGAAGAGGAGGGCTACACCTTC.

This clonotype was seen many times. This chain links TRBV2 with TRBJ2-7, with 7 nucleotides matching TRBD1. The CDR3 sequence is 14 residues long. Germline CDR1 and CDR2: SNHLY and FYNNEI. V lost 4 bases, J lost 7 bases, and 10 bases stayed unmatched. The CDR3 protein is CASSVETGMGEQYF. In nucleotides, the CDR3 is TGTGCCAGCAGTGTAGAGACAGGGATGGGAGAGCAGTACTTC.

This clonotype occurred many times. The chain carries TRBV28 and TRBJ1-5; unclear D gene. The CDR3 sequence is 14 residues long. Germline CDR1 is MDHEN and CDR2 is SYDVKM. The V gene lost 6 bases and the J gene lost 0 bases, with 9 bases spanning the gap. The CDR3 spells CASSLVRSNQPQHF. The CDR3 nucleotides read TGTGCCAGCAGCTTAGTTCGTAGCAATCAGCCCCAGCATTTT.

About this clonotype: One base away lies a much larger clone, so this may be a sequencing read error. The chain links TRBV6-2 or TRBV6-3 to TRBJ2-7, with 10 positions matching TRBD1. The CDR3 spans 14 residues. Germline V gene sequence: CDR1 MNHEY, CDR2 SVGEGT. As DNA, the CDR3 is TGTACCAGCAGTACCCGACAGGGGGCTTACGAGCAGTACTTC. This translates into CTSSTRQGAYEQYF.

CDR3 nucleotide sequence: TGTGCCTGGAGTGTAGGCCGCGAGCAGTACTTC. Protein: CAWSVGREQYF. The V and J genes are TRBV30 and TRBJ2-7; no definite D call. This CDR3 comprises 11 residues. V was trimmed by 0 bases and J by 6 bases, leaving 6 bases between them. Germline V gives CDR1 GTSNPN, CDR2 SVGIG (reference sequence).

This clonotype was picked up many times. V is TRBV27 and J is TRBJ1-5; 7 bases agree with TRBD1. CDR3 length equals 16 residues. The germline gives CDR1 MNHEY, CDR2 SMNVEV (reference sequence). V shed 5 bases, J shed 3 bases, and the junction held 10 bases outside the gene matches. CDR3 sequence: CASSPLNDRDNQPQHF. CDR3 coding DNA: TGTGCCAGCAGTCCCTTGAACGACAGGGACAATCAGCCCCAGCATTTT.

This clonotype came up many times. CDR3 sequence (DNA): TGTGCCAGACCGGCCGGGACAGAAGCCTACGAGCAGTACTTC. Amino acids: CARPAGTEAYEQYF. This chain uses TRBV27 with TRBJ2-7; 7 bases are a match to TRBD1. CDR3 length: 14 amino acids. The germline CDR1 and CDR2 sequences are MNHEY and SMNVEV (reference sequence). After removal of 9 bases from V and 2 bases from J, the junction contained 10 bases not matched to a gene.

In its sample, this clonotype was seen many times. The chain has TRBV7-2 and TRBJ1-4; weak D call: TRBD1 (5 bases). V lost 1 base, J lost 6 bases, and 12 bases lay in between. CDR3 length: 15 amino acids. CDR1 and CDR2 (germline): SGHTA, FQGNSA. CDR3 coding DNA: TGTGCCAGCAGCTTAGTAGAGGGACTGGATGAAAAACTGTTTTTT. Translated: CASSLVEGLDEKLFF. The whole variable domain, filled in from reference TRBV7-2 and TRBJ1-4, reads GAGVSQSPSNKVTEKGKDVELRCDPISGHTALYWYRQSLGQGLEFLIYFQGNSAPDKSGLPSDRFSAERTGGSVSTLTIQRTQQEDSAVYLCASSLVEGLDEKLFFGSGTQLSVL.

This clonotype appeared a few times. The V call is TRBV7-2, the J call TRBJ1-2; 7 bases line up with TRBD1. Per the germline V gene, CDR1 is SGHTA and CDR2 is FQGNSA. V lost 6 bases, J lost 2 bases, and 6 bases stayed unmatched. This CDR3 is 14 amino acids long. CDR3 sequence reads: CASSTPRGNYGYTF. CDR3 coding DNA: TGTGCCAGCAGTACACCCAGGGGGAACTATGGCTACACCTTC. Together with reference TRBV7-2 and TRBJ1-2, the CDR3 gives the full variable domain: GAGVSQSPSNKVTEKGKDVELRCDPISGHTALYWYRQSLGQGLEFLIYFQGNSAPDKSGLPSDRFSAERTGGSVSTLTIQRTQQEDSAVYLCASSTPRGNYGYTFGSGTRLTVV.